Following are 14 T cell receptor beta chains from one sample sequenced in a study of T cell responses to AZD1222 COVID-19 vaccine. This table comes from immunoSEQ multiplex PCR, and its TCRdb copy is limited to in-frame clones, with some not included. The sample lists about 130,000 clones; 90% were seen once. The source material was peripheral blood, sampled on day 0 of AZD1222 vaccination. These receptors all stem from an adult in good health.

The chain uses TRBV4-1 and TRBJ1-5; a weak D match, TRBD1 (5 bases). Trimming took off 0 bases at V and 5 bases at J, with 11 bases between the two ends. This CDR3 contains 15 residues. Germline CDR1 is MGHRA and CDR2 is YSYEKL. This CDR3 reads CASSQEVTGDQPQHF. CDR3 DNA: TGCGCCAGCAGCCAAGAAGTGACGGGGGATCAGCCCCAGCATTTT.

V gene TRBV28 combines with J gene TRBJ2-3, with D perhaps given as TRBD1 or TRBD2 (6 bases each). V lost 8 bases and J lost 4, with 13 bases in between. The CDR3 is 13 residues long. From germline, CDR1 is MDHEN and CDR2 SYDVKM. CDR3 DNA: TGTGCCAGCTGGAGGGGGGAGGCAGATACGCAGTATTTT. Translating gives CASWRGEADTQYF.

This chain joins TRBV18 and TRBJ1-1, with D uncertain. Germline V gives CDR1 KGHSH, CDR2 LQKENI. The CDR3 extends over 13 amino acids. The germline V and J ends were trimmed by 5 bases and 7 bases, with 14 bases remaining between them. The CDR3: CASSTLPGSEAFF. The CDR3 nucleotides are TGTGCCAGCTCAACATTACCGGGGAGTGAAGCTTTCTTT.

This chain uses TRBV28 with TRBJ1-4; D is uncertain. CDR1 and CDR2 from the germline V gene are MDHEN and SYDVKM. V was shortened by 1 base and J by 7 bases, with 10 bases between the two germline ends. There are 14 residues in the CDR3. CDR3 loop: CASSLFLGGEKLFF. The CDR3, as DNA: TGTGCCAGCAGTTTATTCCTCGGTGGTGAAAAACTGTTTTTT.

The chain has TRBV13 and TRBJ1-1, with D tentatively TRBD1 (6 bases). The V end lost 1 base, the J end lost 4 bases, and 13 bases lay between the germline ends. The germline gives CDR1 PRHDT, CDR2 FYEKMQ (reference sequence). This CDR3 region has 15 residues. The CDR3: CASSLAGAMSTEAFF. DNA of the CDR3: TGTGCCAGCAGCTTAGCAGGGGCAATGAGCACTGAAGCTTTCTTT.

This clone was observed once. The chain couples TRBV27 to TRBJ1-4, with D unclear. The CDR3 is made up of 14 amino acids. The ends were cut back, 3 bases at V and 8 bases at J, with 13 bases in the middle. Germline V gene data show CDR1 as MNHEY and CDR2 as SMNVEV (reference sequence). For the CDR3, the DNA is TGTGCCAGCAGTTTCTTGGCAGAAAGGGAAAAACTGTTTTTT. It is translated as CASSFLAEREKLFF. Full variable domain (outside the CDR3, taken from reference TRBV27 and TRBJ1-4): EAQVTQNPRYLITVTGKKLTVTCSQNMNHEYMSWYRQDPGLGLRQIYYSMNVEVTDKGDVPEGYKVSRKEKRNFPLILESPSPNQTSLYFCASSFLAEREKLFFGSGTQLSVL.

This clone was counted only a few times. This chain links TRBV27 with TRBJ2-5, with a possible D match to TRBD2 (7 bases). CDR1 is MNHEY, CDR2 SMNVEV, per germline (reference sequence). V was cut by 8 bases and J by 5 bases, with 15 bases left in between. The CDR3 runs to 13 residues. The CDR3 region is CASGGGRRETQYF. CDR3 DNA: TGTGCCAGCGGGGGGGGGCGCAGGGAGACCCAGTACTTC.

The J gene is TRBJ2-3, the V gene TRBV27; 8 positions match TRBD1. The V gene end was trimmed by 7 bases and the J gene end by 4 bases; junction bases not matched to a gene: 7. This CDR3 comprises 14 residues. CDR1 is MNHEY, CDR2 SMNVEV, per germline (reference sequence). The CDR3 nucleotides read TGTGCCAGCACCCCAGGACAGGGCGCAGATACGCAGTATTTT. Translation gives CASTPGQGADTQYF.

The chain recombines TRBV7-2 with TRBJ2-7; D is undetermined. The CDR3 loop spans 11 amino acids. Germline-derived CDR1 and CDR2 are SGHTA and FQGNSA. V was shortened by 5 bases and J by 4 bases, with 6 bases between the two germline ends. The chain's CDR3 is CASSPNYEQYF. In DNA form, the CDR3 reads TGTGCCAGCAGCCCAAATTACGAGCAGTACTTC. The variable domain in full, completed from reference TRBV7-2 and TRBJ2-7, reads GAGVSQSPSNKVTEKGKDVELRCDPISGHTALYWYRQSLGQGLEFLIYFQGNSAPDKSGLPSDRFSAERTGGSVSTLTIQRTQQEDSAVYLCASSPNYEQYFGPGTRLTVT.

In its sample, this clone was seen many times. V and J are TRBV4-3 and TRBJ2-7; 8 positions match TRBD1. J was trimmed by 3 bases and V by 3 bases; bases with no gene match: 10. CDR1 is LGHNA, CDR2 YSLEER, per germline. This CDR3 is built from 16 residues. Here the CDR3 reads CASSQTFGTGLYEQYF. The CDR3 region has the DNA TGCGCCAGCAGCCAGACTTTTGGGACAGGCCTCTACGAGCAGTACTTC.

This chain links TRBV6-2 or TRBV6-3 with TRBJ1-5, with D tentatively TRBD1 (6 bases). This CDR3 spans 16 amino acids. Trimming stripped 6 bases from V and 0 bases from J, with 15 bases between. Per the germline V gene, CDR1 is MNHEY and CDR2 is SVGEGT. The CDR3 DNA sequence: TGTGCCAGCAGCCCTTCACAGGGACCTAGCAATCAGCCCCAGCATTTT. Residues: CASSPSQGPSNQPQHF.

This clone is classed as medium-sized. The V gene is TRBV6-6, the J gene TRBJ1-3, with D hard to call. The V end was cut by 4 bases, the J end by 1 base, with 11 bases between. The CDR3 extends over 15 amino acids. Germline-derived CDR1 and CDR2 are MNHNY and SVGAGI (reference sequence). CDR3 sequence reads: CASSLTSTSGNTIYF. The CDR3 DNA reads TGTGCCAGCAGTTTGACAAGTACTTCTGGAAACACCATATATTTT.

The chain joins TRBV9 to TRBJ2-1, with D hard to call. CDR1 and CDR2 from the germline V gene are SGDLS and YYNGEE. CDR3 length: 12 residues. V was trimmed by 0 bases and J by 8 bases, leaving 6 bases between them. In nucleotides, the CDR3 is TGTGCCAGCAGCGTAGAGGTGGATGAGCAGTTCTTC. It encodes CASSVEVDEQFF.

The CDR3 DNA reads as TGTGCCATCAGTGAGCGGGGGGATTCACCCCTCCACTTT. Translated, it gives CAISERGDSPLHF. The chain uses TRBV10-3 and TRBJ1-6; a weak D match, TRBD1 (5 bases). The CDR3 is 13 residues long. The germline gives CDR1 ENHRY, CDR2 SYGVKD. Trimming removed 2 bases at V and 8 bases at J, with 7 bases between.